Listed here are 22 T cell receptor beta chains from one sample, sequenced in a study of PD-L1 blockade in urothelial cancer. Sample time point: pretreatment peripheral blood. Generated by immunoSEQ multiplex PCR, the TCRdb table keeps only in-frame clones and is missing some. The sample records under 40,000 clones, 82% being singletons. The starting material was PBMCs, obtained around atezolizumab (anti-PD-L1) treatment. These receptors all stem from a man in his 60s with urothelial cancer.

This chain connects TRBV7-9 to TRBJ2-1; D is unresolved. The V end was cut by 5 bases, the J end by 5 bases, with 13 bases between. The CDR3 loop spans 14 amino acids. In germline, CDR1 is SEHNR, CDR2 FQNEAQ (reference sequence). The CDR3 DNA is TGTGCCAGCAGCCCACTGGAGTCGAACAATGAGCAGTTCTTC. It specifies CASSPLESNNEQFF.

The CDR3 nucleotides are TGTGCCAGCACCGGGACATATAGCAATCAGCCCCAGCATTTT. The encoded protein is CASTGTYSNQPQHF. The chain couples TRBV2 to TRBJ1-5; D is possibly TRBD1 (6 bases). Between the trimmed V and J ends, which lost 7 bases and 0 bases, there was a span of 10 bases. This CDR3 is 14 amino acids long. In germline, CDR1 is SNHLY, CDR2 FYNNEI.

A note on this clone: Here the CDR3 omits its conserved ending phenylalanine or tryptophan, so a read error is the likely source. No DNA is shown, since the ends of the CDR3 on it are uncertain; the CDR3 is the one TCRdb lists. This chain joins TRBV19 and TRBJ2-3; the table gives TRBD1 as D, unverified against the DNA. The germline V gene encodes CDR1 LNHDA and CDR2 SQIVND (reference sequence). The CDR3 spans 13 residues, counting both ends. CDR3: CASSIGGQGMLFL.

This chain uses TRBV5-4 with TRBJ1-2, with D maybe TRBD1 (5 bases). The germline CDR1 and CDR2 sequences are SGHNT and YYREEE (reference sequence). Trimming took 4 bases from V and 6 from J, leaving 13 bases between them. This CDR3 has 13 amino acids. The CDR3 nucleotides read TGTGCCAGCAGCAACTCAGGGTACAATGGCTACACCTTC. Amino acid sequence: CASSNSGYNGYTF.

V and J are TRBV7-9 and TRBJ1-4; a weak D match, TRBD1 (5 bases). Germline CDR1 is SEHNR and CDR2 is FQNEAQ (reference sequence). The germline V and J ends were trimmed by 5 bases and 7 bases, with 20 bases remaining between them. The CDR3 extends over 16 amino acids. The CDR3 DNA reads TGTGCCAGCAGCCCCCCCGGGGGGAGTGGAGGTGAAAAACTGTTTTTT. Protein: CASSPPGGSGGEKLFF.

The rearrangement links TRBV28 to TRBJ2-5, with 15 bases aligning to TRBD2. There are 18 residues in the CDR3. Germline CDR1 is MDHEN and CDR2 is SYDVKM. Unmatched junction bases numbered 4, after V lost 1 base and J lost 1 base. CDR3 amino acids: CASSLYGTSGGSQETQYF. DNA for the CDR3: TGTGCCAGCAGTTTATACGGGACTAGCGGGGGGTCCCAAGAGACCCAGTACTTC.

V and J are TRBV7-5 and TRBJ2-1; the table's TRBD2 call for D was not verified on the DNA. TRBV7-5 is annotated as a pseudogene. The CDR3 totals 21 residues. The CDR3 DNA follows: TGTGCCATCACCCCGGGGGTTGAAAGTAGTCCTTTAATCAGCTCCTACAATGAGCAGTTCTTC. This encodes CAITPGVESSPLISSYNEQFF.

This rearrangement joins TRBV4-2 to TRBJ2-7, with TRBD2 identical over 7 bases. CDR3 size: 17 residues. Trimming removed 2 bases from V and 0 bases from J; junction bases left unmatched: 10. Germline CDR1 is LGHNA and CDR2 is YNFKEQ. The CDR3 region has the DNA TGTGCCAGCAGCCAATGGACGGGGGGTACCAGCTCCTACGAGCAGTACTTC. The encoded protein is CASSQWTGGTSSYEQYF.

This clone has only a few counts. The chain joins TRBV13 to TRBJ1-3, with a tentative D call TRBD1 (5 bases). The CDR3 loop spans 15 amino acids. The V and J ends lost 2 bases and 4 bases respectively, with 12 bases between them. CDR1 and CDR2 (germline): PRHDT, FYEKMQ (reference sequence). The chain's CDR3 is CASSLRGAYGNTIYF. The CDR3 DNA reads as TGTGCCAGCAGCTTAAGGGGCGCGTACGGAAACACCATATATTTT.

V and J are TRBV30 and TRBJ2-7, with 8 bases identical to TRBD1. Trimming removed 2 bases from V and 5 bases from J; junction bases left unmatched: 2. In germline, CDR1 is GTSNPN, CDR2 SVGIG (reference sequence). This CDR3 is built from 12 residues. The CDR3 DNA reads as TGTGCCTGGAGTCGACAGGGGAACGAGCAGTACTTC. Protein product: CAWSRQGNEQYF.

The genes are TRBV10-1 and TRBJ1-2, with D possibly TRBD1 on 5 matching bases. V lost 7 bases and J lost 9, with 27 bases in between. The CDR3 is made up of 16 amino acids. Germline assignment: CDR1 WNHNN and CDR2 SYGVQD (reference sequence). The CDR3 protein is CASIKPPGGTGSCYTF. The CDR3 nucleotides are TGCGCCAGCATCAAACCGCCTGGGGGGACGGGAAGTTGCTACACCTTC.

This chain uses TRBV6-6 with TRBJ1-1; D gene ambiguous. Germline V gives CDR1 MNHNY, CDR2 SVGAGI (reference sequence). V lost 8 bases and J lost 11, with 18 bases in between. This CDR3 comprises 12 residues. The CDR3 region has the DNA TGTGCCAGCGGGGAAAGGACTTTCAGGGCTTTCTTT. Translated, it gives CASGERTFRAFF.

The chain links TRBV11-2 to TRBJ1-5; the D gene is possibly TRBD1 (5 bases). V was clipped by 4 bases and J by 5 bases, with 9 bases between them. This CDR3 has 13 residues. Germline V gene lookup returns CDR1 SGHAT and CDR2 FQNNGV. CDR3 sequence reads: CASSSTVDQPQHF. The CDR3 nucleotides read TGTGCCAGCAGCTCGACAGTCGATCAGCCCCAGCATTTT.

This clone was detected only once. This chain joins TRBV10-2 and TRBJ2-7, with TRBD1 identical over 8 bases. V lost 8 bases to trimming and J lost 2 bases; unmatched junction nucleotides: 5. CDR1 is WSHSY, CDR2 SAAADI, per germline. This CDR3 comprises 13 residues. CDR3: CASSWDRPYEQYF. The CDR3 DNA sequence: TGCGCCAGCTCCTGGGACAGGCCCTACGAGCAGTACTTC.

This sequence joins TRBV6-1 and TRBJ2-7, with 11 bases identical to TRBD1. The V gene's germline CDR1 is MNHNS and CDR2 SASEGT. The CDR3 extends over 15 amino acids. The J segment lost 1 base and the V segment lost 4 bases, leaving 3 bases of the junction unmatched. The CDR3 here is CASSVGTGGSYEQYF. For the CDR3, the DNA is TGTGCCAGCAGTGTAGGGACAGGGGGTTCCTACGAGCAGTACTTC.

V usage is TRBV19 and J usage is TRBJ2-2, with a tentative D call TRBD2 (5 bases). CDR1 and CDR2 from the germline V gene are LNHDA and SQIVND (reference sequence). The length of the CDR3 is 14 residues. The germline V and J ends were trimmed by 5 bases and 7 bases, with 14 bases remaining between them. CDR3 residues: CASSGARDIGELFF. CDR3 bases: TGTGCCAGTAGTGGCGCACGGGATATCGGGGAGCTGTTTTTT.

The chain carries TRBV7-2 and TRBJ2-3; 7 bases align to TRBD2. V dropped 5 bases and J dropped 6; count of bases not matched to a gene: 11. Germline V gene data show CDR1 as SGHTA and CDR2 as FQGNSA. The CDR3 sequence is 15 residues long. This CDR3 is CASSVRGGGKDTQYF. CDR3 DNA sequence: TGTGCCAGCAGCGTACGCGGCGGGGGTAAGGATACGCAGTATTTT.

This chain connects TRBV4-1 to TRBJ2-2; possible D gene TRBD1, 6 bases. V lost 5 bases, J lost 1 base, and 14 bases lay in between. In germline, CDR1 is MGHRA, CDR2 YSYEKL. The CDR3 has 16 amino acids. The CDR3 sequence is CASSVPGTMNTGELFF. In DNA, the CDR3 is TGCGCCAGCAGCGTGCCCGGGACAATGAACACCGGGGAGCTGTTTTTT.

V and J are TRBV5-6 and TRBJ1-2; D might be TRBD1 (6 bases). Deletions cut 2 bases from V and 3 bases from J, with 11 bases between. There are 14 residues in the CDR3. Germline V gives CDR1 SGHDT, CDR2 YYEEEE. The CDR3 spells CASSLAGEHYGYTF. The CDR3 DNA is TGTGCCAGCAGCTTAGCAGGGGAACACTATGGCTACACCTTC.

The count of this clone is one. The chain links TRBV5-4 to TRBJ2-5, with 8 positions matching TRBD2. Unmatched junction bases numbered 15, after V lost 9 bases and J lost 5 bases. The length of the CDR3 is 15 residues. Per the germline V gene, CDR1 is SGHNT and CDR2 is YYREEE (reference sequence). CDR3 loop: CATRGGGMSPETQYF. CDR3 DNA sequence: TGTGCCACTCGGGGGGGAGGGATGTCCCCCGAGACCCAGTACTTC. The whole variable domain, remainder taken from reference TRBV5-4 and TRBJ2-5, is ETGVTQSPTHLIKTRGQQVTLRCSSQSGHNTVSWYQQALGQGPQFIFQYYREEENGRGNFPPRFSGLQFPNYSSELNVNALELDDSALYLCATRGGGMSPETQYFGPGTRLLVL.

The rearrangement joins TRBV12-5 to TRBJ2-2, with 10 bases that match TRBD1. From germline, CDR1 is LGHNT and CDR2 FRNRAP. Trimming at V came to 1 base and at J to 3 bases, leaving 2 bases not matched to a gene. This CDR3 comprises 16 residues. The CDR3, as DNA: TGTGCTAGTGGTTTGGGGACAGGGGGAGACACCGGGGAGCTGTTTTTT. Translated: CASGLGTGGDTGELFF.

The chain uses TRBV5-6 and TRBJ2-4; D is perhaps TRBD1 (6 bases). The germline V gene has CDR1 SGHDT and CDR2 YYEEEE. V dropped 1 base and J dropped 0 bases, with 17 bases sitting between them. The CDR3 runs to 18 residues. The CDR3 loop is CASSLIGRGRLAKNIQYF. The CDR3 DNA sequence: TGTGCCAGCAGCTTGATAGGCAGGGGAAGACTAGCCAAAAACATTCAGTACTTC.